Below, one T cell receptor beta chain is given with its context. The sample comes from a study of identical twins. From the 5' RACE reads, TCRdb called clonotypes with MiXCR, one entry per CDR3 protein. The sample has 400,000 to 650,000 distinct CDR3 sequences; roughly 21% are singletons. Germline V CDR1 and CDR2: SGHVS, FQNEAQ. The length of the CDR3 is 15 residues. V dropped 7 bases and J dropped 2 bases, with 17 bases sitting between them. Another study also made use of these data, one on T cells expressing NK-cell markers.

The sequence derives from a woman aged 18-29 years in good health. The sample taken for sequencing was CD4+ T cells sorted from blood. This chain links TRBV7-8 with TRBJ2-5; D is perhaps TRBD1 (6 bases). For the CDR3, the DNA is TGTGCCAGCACCCCGGACAGAACTTCTCAAGAGACCCAGTACTTC. It specifies CASTPDRTSQETQYF.